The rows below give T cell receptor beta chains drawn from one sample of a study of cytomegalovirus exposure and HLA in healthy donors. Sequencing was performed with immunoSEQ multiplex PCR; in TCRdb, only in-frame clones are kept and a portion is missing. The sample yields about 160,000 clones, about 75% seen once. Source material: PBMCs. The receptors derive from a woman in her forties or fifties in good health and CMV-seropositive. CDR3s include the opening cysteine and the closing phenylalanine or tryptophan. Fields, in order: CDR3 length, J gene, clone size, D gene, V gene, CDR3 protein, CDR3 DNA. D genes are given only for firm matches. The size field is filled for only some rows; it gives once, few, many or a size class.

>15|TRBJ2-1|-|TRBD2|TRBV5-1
CASSLGLAGVDEQFF
TGCGCCAGCAGCTTGGGACTAGCGGGGGTTGATGAGCAGTTCTTC
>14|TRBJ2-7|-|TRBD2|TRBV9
CASSAGLATYEQYF
TGTGCCAGCAGCGCCGGACTAGCGACCTACGAGCAGTACTTC
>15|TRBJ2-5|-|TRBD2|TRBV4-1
CASSLLAGVQETQYF
TGCGCCAGCAGCCTACTAGCGGGAGTGCAGGAGACCCAGTACTTC
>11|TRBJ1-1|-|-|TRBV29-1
CSVDAGAEAFF
TGCAGCGTTGATGCGGGGGCTGAAGCTTTCTTT
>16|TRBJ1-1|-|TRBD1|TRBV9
CASSPHGQGGNTEAFF
TGTGCCAGCAGCCCACACGGACAGGGTGGCAACACTGAAGCTTTCTTT
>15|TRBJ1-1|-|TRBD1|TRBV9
CASSPRTGGRTEAFF
TGTGCCAGCAGCCCGCGGACAGGGGGACGCACTGAAGCTTTCTTT
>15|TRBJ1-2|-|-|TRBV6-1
CASSESHGTRYGYTF
TGTGCCAGCAGTGAAAGTCATGGGACACGGTATGGCTACACCTTC
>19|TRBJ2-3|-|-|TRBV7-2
CASSLTPIPGGMSTDTQYF
TGTGCCAGCAGCTTAACCCCGATTCCGGGGGGCATGAGCACAGATACGCAGTATTTT
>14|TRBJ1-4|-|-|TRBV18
CASSPPASSEKLFF
TGTGCCAGCTCACCGCCCGCTAGTAGTGAAAAACTGTTTTTT
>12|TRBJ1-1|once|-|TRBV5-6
CASSLAGDEAFF
TGTGCCAGCAGCTTGGCCGGAGATGAAGCTTTCTTT
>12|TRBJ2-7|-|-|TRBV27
CASKQGSREQYF
TGTGCCAGCAAGCAGGGTTCGCGGGAGCAGTACTTC
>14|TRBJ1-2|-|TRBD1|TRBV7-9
CASSTGTALSGYTF
TGTGCCAGCAGTACCGGGACAGCCTTATCGGGCTACACCTTC
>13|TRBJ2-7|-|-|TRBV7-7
CASRRWVSYEQYF
TGTGCTAGCCGGCGGTGGGTCTCCTACGAGCAGTACTTC
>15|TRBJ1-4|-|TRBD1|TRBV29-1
CSVGQGAAIGEKLFF
TGCAGCGTTGGACAGGGGGCGGCGATTGGAGAAAAACTGTTTTTT
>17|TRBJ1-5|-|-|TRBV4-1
CASSQTALTGGKQPQHF
TGCGCCAGCAGCCAAACTGCCTTGACGGGGGGGAAACAGCCCCAGCATTTT
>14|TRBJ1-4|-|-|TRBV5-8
CASSLSQGAKKLFF
TGTGCCAGCAGCTTGTCTCAGGGCGCGAAAAAACTGTTTTTT
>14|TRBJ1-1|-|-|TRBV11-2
CASSRMAENTEAFF
TGTGCCAGCAGCCGTATGGCAGAGAACACTGAAGCTTTCTTT
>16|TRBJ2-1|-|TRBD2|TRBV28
CASSPIAGGSYNEQFF
TGTGCCAGCAGTCCGATAGCGGGGGGGTCCTACAATGAGCAGTTCTTC
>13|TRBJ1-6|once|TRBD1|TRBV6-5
CASSTGVGSPLHF
TGTGCCAGCAGTACAGGGGTGGGATCACCCCTCCACTTT
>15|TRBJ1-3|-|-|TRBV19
CASSLLESSGNTIYF
TGTGCCAGTAGTCTCCTAGAATCCTCTGGAAACACCATATATTTT
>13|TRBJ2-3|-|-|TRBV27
CASLKLGTDTQYF
TGTGCCAGCCTAAAGTTAGGCACAGATACGCAGTATTTT
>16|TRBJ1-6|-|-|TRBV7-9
CASSRALVSYNSPLHF
TGTGCCAGCAGCCGAGCTCTGGTCTCCTATAATTCACCCCTCCACTTT
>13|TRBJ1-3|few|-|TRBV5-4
CASSFVSGNTIYF
TGTGCCAGCAGCTTCGTATCCGGAAACACCATATATTTT
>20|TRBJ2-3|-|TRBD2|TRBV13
CASSLSGTSGGAKDTDTQYF
TGTGCCAGCAGCTTGTCCGGGACTAGCGGGGGGGCCAAGGACACAGATACGCAGTATTTT
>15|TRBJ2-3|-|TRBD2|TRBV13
CASKVAGGPGDTQYF
TGTGCCAGCAAAGTAGCGGGGGGACCCGGAGATACGCAGTATTTT
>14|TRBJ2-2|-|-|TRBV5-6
CASSWDWGTGELFF
TGTGCCAGCAGCTGGGACTGGGGCACCGGGGAGCTGTTTTTT
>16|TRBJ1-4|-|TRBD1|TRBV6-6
CASWAGTGGWDEKLFF
TGTGCCAGTTGGGCCGGGACAGGGGGCTGGGATGAAAAACTGTTTTTT
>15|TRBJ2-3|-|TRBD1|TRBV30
CAWSPGQGRSDTQYF
TGTGCCTGGAGTCCAGGACAGGGGAGGTCAGATACGCAGTATTTT
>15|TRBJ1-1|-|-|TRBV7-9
CATGFSPLVNTEAFF
TGTGCCACCGGATTTTCCCCCCTAGTGAACACTGAAGCTTTCTTT
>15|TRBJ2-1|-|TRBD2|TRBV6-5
CASSASGHFYNEQFF
TGTGCCAGCAGCGCTAGCGGGCACTTCTACAATGAGCAGTTCTTC
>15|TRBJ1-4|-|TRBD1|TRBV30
CAWSATGQKNEKLFF
TGTGCCTGGAGCGCAACGGGACAGAAGAATGAAAAACTGTTTTTT
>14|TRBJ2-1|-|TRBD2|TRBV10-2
CASRGTSGSAEQFF
TGCGCCAGCAGGGGGACTAGCGGGAGCGCTGAGCAGTTCTTC
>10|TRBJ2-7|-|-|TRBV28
CASGRYEQYF
TGTGCCAGCGGCAGATACGAGCAGTACTTC
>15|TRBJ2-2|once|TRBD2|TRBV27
CASSPYSGRAGELFF
TGTGCCAGCAGTCCCTATAGCGGGAGGGCCGGGGAGCTGTTTTTT
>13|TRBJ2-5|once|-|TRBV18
CASSPVGQETQYF
TGTGCCAGCTCACCTGTCGGGCAAGAGACCCAGTACTTC
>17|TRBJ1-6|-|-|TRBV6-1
CASSGRTLSSYNSPLHF
TGTGCCAGCAGTGGTAGGACACTGAGCTCCTATAATTCACCCCTCCACTTT
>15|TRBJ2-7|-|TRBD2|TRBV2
CASSYTSGGAGEQYF
TGTGCCAGCAGTTATACTAGCGGGGGGGCCGGCGAGCAGTACTTC
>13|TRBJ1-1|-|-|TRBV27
CASSSRVNTEAFF
TGTGCCAGCAGTTCGAGGGTGAACACTGAAGCTTTCTTT
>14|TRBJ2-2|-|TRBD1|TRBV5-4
CASSSQGDAGELFF
TGTGCCAGCAGCTCACAGGGGGATGCCGGGGAGCTGTTTTTT